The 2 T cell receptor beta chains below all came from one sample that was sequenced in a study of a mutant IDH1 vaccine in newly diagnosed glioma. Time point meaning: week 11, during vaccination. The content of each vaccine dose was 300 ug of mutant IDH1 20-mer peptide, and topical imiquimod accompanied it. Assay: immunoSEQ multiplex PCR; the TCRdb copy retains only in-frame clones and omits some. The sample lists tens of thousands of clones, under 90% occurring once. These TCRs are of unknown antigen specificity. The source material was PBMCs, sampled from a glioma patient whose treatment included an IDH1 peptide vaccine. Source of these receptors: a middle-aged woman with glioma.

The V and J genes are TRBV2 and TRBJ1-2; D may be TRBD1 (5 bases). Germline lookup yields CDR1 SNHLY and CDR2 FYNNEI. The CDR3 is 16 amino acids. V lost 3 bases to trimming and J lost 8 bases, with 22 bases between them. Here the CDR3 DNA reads TGTGCCAGCAGTGAGGGGCAGGGCGGCCCCGCGGAGGGCTACACCTTC. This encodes CASSEGQGGPAEGYTF. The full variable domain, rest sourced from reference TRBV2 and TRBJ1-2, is EPEVTQTPSHQVTQMGQEVILRCVPISNHLYFYWYRQILGQKVEFLVSFYNNEISEKSEIFDDQFSVERPDGSNFTLKIRSTKLEDSAMYFCASSEGQGGPAEGYTFGSGTRLTVV.

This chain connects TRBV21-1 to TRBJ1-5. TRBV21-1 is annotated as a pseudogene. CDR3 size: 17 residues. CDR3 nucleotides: TGTGCCAGCAGCAAATTAGGCGGTCCGGTAGTGGATCAGCCCCAGCATTTT. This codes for CASSKLGGPVVDQPQHF.